The sequence of this T cell receptor (beta chain) was determined in a study of sequential checkpoint blockade in melanoma. This table comes from immunoSEQ multiplex PCR, and its TCRdb copy is limited to in-frame clones, with some not included. Of tens of thousands of clones in the sample, almost 85% were seen once. The treatment is: randomized to nivolumab then ipilimumab (arm A) or the reverse (arm B). CDR1 and CDR2 from the germline V gene are SNHLY and FYNNEI. Unmatched junction bases numbered 9, after V lost 6 bases and J lost 5 bases. This CDR3 contains 14 residues. The sequence derives from a human donor with melanoma. The starting material was CD8+ T cells sorted from blood (inferred from file names), obtained from a patient given nivolumab and ipilimumab in sequence. This rearrangement joins TRBV2 to TRBJ1-2; 7 bases agree with TRBD1. In nucleotides, the CDR3 is TGTGCCAGCAGGGGACAGTTAGAGGGTTATGGCTACACCTTC. This gives the protein CASRGQLEGYGYTF. Using reference TRBV2 and TRBJ1-2 for the parts outside the CDR3, the full variable domain is EPEVTQTPSHQVTQMGQEVILRCVPISNHLYFYWYRQILGQKVEFLVSFYNNEISEKSEIFDDQFSVERPDGSNFTLKIRSTKLEDSAMYFCASRGQLEGYGYTFGSGTRLTVV.